This T cell receptor beta chain emerged from a study of OX40 agonist ivuxolimab in advanced cancers. With respect to the entire study: The costimulatory receptor OX40 (CD134) was targeted by ivuxolimab, a fully human IgG2 agonistic monoclonal antibody. Intravenous ivuxolimab was administered to patients every 2 weeks at six dose levels: 0.01, 0.1, 0.3, 1.5, 3 and 10 mg/kg. Among the approximately 50 dose-escalation patients, about 20 had hepatocellular carcinoma, roughly 15 melanoma, 9 renal cell carcinoma and 9 head and neck cancer. A male proportion of nearly 85% and a mean age of 60 years, ranging from 23 to 79, were recorded for the dose-escalation cohort. Patients were allowed to have had prior anti-PD-1, anti-PD-L1 or anti-CTLA-4 therapy, and 40% to 45% of the dose-escalation patients had previously received checkpoint inhibitors. Partial responses occurred in three dose-escalation patients, of whom one had hepatocellular carcinoma and two had cutaneous melanoma. The purpose of peripheral TCRbeta sequencing was to test whether ivuxolimab changed TCR sequence diversity and led to clonal T-cell expansion. The paper reports the monotherapy dose-escalation portion (N of about 52 patients) of the phase I ivuxolimab trial.

Relative to germline, V is missing 4 bases and J is missing 5 bases, with 2 bases of the junction outside any gene match. Including the terminal cysteine and phenylalanine, the CDR3 comprises 14 residues. CDR3 DNA is the only sequence kept; it has 42 bases, read in frame from the first base. The germline V gene (reference sequence) supplies CDR1 LNHNV and CDR2 YYDKDF. Patients with autoimmune disease history or receiving systemic immunosuppression were excluded from the trial. Peripheral blood for TCR sequencing was collected from all dose cohorts at baseline, on cycle 4 day 1, and on cycle 7 day 1. The samples were drawn from a first-in-human, open-label, multicenter phase I dose-escalation trial of ivuxolimab. Adults with locally advanced or metastatic melanoma, renal cell carcinoma, hepatocellular carcinoma or head and neck squamous cell carcinoma were enrolled in the trial. Before TCR sequencing, CD4+ T cells and CD8+ T cells from peripheral blood were sorted into separate populations.

The research as a whole found: In the 0.1-3.0 mg/kg groups, partial responders had among the lowest normalized peripheral clonal expansion, particularly in CD8+ T cells. The antigen specificity of the peripheral T cells that underwent clonal expansion was not determined. Low levels of normalized T-cell clonal expansion were also seen in some patients who did not respond. After ivuxolimab, more expanded clones were found on average in CD8+ T cells than in CD4+ T cells. Clonal expansion of both CD4+ and CD8+ blood T cells was observed from baseline to week 6 at doses 0.1 to 3.0 mg/kg.

About this clone itself: No cognate antigen has been identified for it. No base quality values were provided; no much bigger clone lies one nucleotide off.

For sequencing of the TCRbeta CDR3 region, genomic DNA was extracted from the sorted cells. The immunoSEQ Assay was used to sequence the TCRbeta CDR3 regions. The source is immuneACCESS, and TCRdb retained only in-frame sequences with V and J called. Part of the clones is not carried over; for the studies checked, unresolved V genes explain less than half of this, and the remainder is unexplained. The sample yields about 49,000 clones; 70% to 90% were counted once. The ten top clones hold less than 60% of the sample. The TCR originated in an adult with an advanced solid tumor such as melanoma, head and neck, liver or kidney cancer. The sequence is built from TRBV15 and TRBJ2-1, with 10 junctional bases fitting TRBD2. Here the sequenced sample was CD4+ or CD8+ T cells sorted from blood, taken in a trial of the OX40 agonist ivuxolimab. The CDR3 amino acid sequence is: CATSKRGGHNEQFF. The nucleotides read TGTGCCACCAGCAAGCGGGGGGGCCACAATGAGCAGTTCTTC. Supplemented by the reference TRBV15 and TRBJ2-1 proteins around the CDR3, the complete variable domain is DAMVIQNPRYQVTQFGKPVTLSCSQTLNHNVMYWYQQKSSQAPKLLFHYYDKDFNNEADTPDNFQSRRPNTSFCFLDIRSPGLGDTAMYLCATSKRGGHNEQFFGPGTRLTVL.